This T cell receptor (beta chain) was identified in a study of blood T cell repertoires in COVID-19. This table comes from immunoSEQ multiplex PCR, and its TCRdb copy is limited to in-frame clones, with some not included. This sample has 190,000 or so clones; roughly 90% occur once, and the top ten carry about 4%. The sequenced sample was PBMCs or T cells enriched from blood (not recorded which). The sequence was collected from a young woman who had been exposed to COVID-19.

The CDR3 DNA follows: TGTGCCAGCAGCTTAGCGGGACAGGGGGTGCGTAATTCACCCCTCCACTTT. It is translated as CASSLAGQGVRNSPLHF. V gene TRBV7-8 combines with J gene TRBJ1-6, with 11 bases matching TRBD1. The CDR3 is 17 residues long. With 0 bases clipped from V and 6 bases from J, the junction kept 4 bases outside the gene matches. Germline-derived CDR1 and CDR2 are SGHVS and FQNEAQ.